The 11 T cell receptor beta chains given below trace back to one sample, sequenced in a study of technical replicates of blood from several donors. TCRdb's table, derived via immunoSEQ multiplex PCR, lists solely in-frame clones and lacks some. The top ten hold 0.33% of the sample, which has around 100,000 clones, over 85% seen once. The sample comprised T cells isolated from PBMCs. These receptors were taken from a human donor in good health.

The chain uses TRBV6-5 and TRBJ1-4; tentatively, D is TRBD1 (6 bases). Looked up from germline, CDR1 is MNHEY and CDR2 is SVGAGI. This CDR3 comprises 12 residues. V lost 5 bases, J lost 14 bases, and 15 bases lay in between. The CDR3 here is CASSPGAGALFF. The CDR3 nucleotides are TGTGCCAGCAGTCCAGGGGCTGGGGCCCTGTTTTTT.

The V call is TRBV20-1, the J call TRBJ1-2; D perhaps matches TRBD1 (6 bases). The CDR3 length is 10 residues. Trimming stripped 4 bases from V and 9 bases from J, with 9 bases between. Germline V CDR1 and CDR2: DFQATT, SNEGSKA (reference sequence). CDR3 in DNA: TGCAGTGCTACTGACAGGAGCTACACCTTC. Translation gives CSATDRSYTF.

This clone is a singleton in its sample. The chain recombines TRBV9 with TRBJ1-2; no clear D gene. The V end was cut by 7 bases, the J end by 5 bases, with 12 bases between. Germline V gene lookup returns CDR1 SGDLS and CDR2 YYNGEE. This CDR3 is 12 amino acids long. The CDR3 reads CASRGRTYGYTF. DNA for the CDR3: TGTGCCAGCCGAGGGCGCACGTATGGCTACACCTTC.

This chain links TRBV27 with TRBJ2-5, with no clear D. The CDR3 is 11 residues long. The germline gives CDR1 MNHEY, CDR2 SMNVEV (reference sequence). V gave up 10 bases and J gave up 10 bases, with 16 bases separating them. This chain's CDR3 is CATVAPGGQYF. The CDR3 bases are TGTGCCACCGTTGCGCCCGGTGGCCAGTACTTC.

The rearrangement joins TRBV25-1 to TRBJ2-1, with D perhaps matching TRBD1 (6 bases). The CDR3 has 15 amino acids. Germline V gene lookup returns CDR1 MGHDK and CDR2 SYGVNS. Trimming pared 3 bases from V and 4 bases from J, leaving 13 bases between. For the CDR3, the DNA is TGTGCCAGCAGTGATCCGGGACAAAGTTACAATGAGCAGTTCTTC. Its protein product is CASSDPGQSYNEQFF.

This sequence joins TRBV10-3 and TRBJ1-5, with D tentatively TRBD1 (5 bases). The CDR3 has 14 amino acids. The germline gives CDR1 ENHRY, CDR2 SYGVKD. The ends were cut back, 0 bases at V and 3 bases at J, with 6 bases in the middle. Here the CDR3 reads CAISESRVNQPQHF. CDR3 nucleotides: TGTGCCATCAGTGAGTCCAGGGTCAATCAGCCCCAGCATTTT.

The V call is TRBV7-9, the J call TRBJ2-5; 9 positions match TRBD1. CDR3 size: 15 residues. V shed 5 bases, J shed 2 bases, and the junction held 6 bases outside the gene matches. Germline CDR1 is SEHNR and CDR2 is FQNEAQ (reference sequence). In nucleotides, the CDR3 is TGTGCCAGCAGCCTACAGGGGGCTAATCAAGAGACCCAGTACTTC. Translating it yields CASSLQGANQETQYF.

The rearrangement uses TRBV6-1 and TRBJ2-7, with D uncertain. The CDR3 has 12 amino acids. The V and J ends lost 2 bases and 6 bases respectively, with 8 bases between them. Germline V lookup: CDR1 MNHNS, CDR2 SASEGT. CDR3 protein: CASSEHMAEQYF. The CDR3 nucleotides are TGTGCCAGCAGTGAACATATGGCCGAGCAGTACTTC.

This chain uses TRBV19 with TRBJ2-4; no reliable D call. Trimming took off 1 base at V and 3 bases at J, with 7 bases between the two ends. This CDR3 spans 14 amino acids. CDR1 LNHDA and CDR2 SQIVND come from the germline V gene (reference sequence). The CDR3 nucleotides are TGTGCCAGTAGTATAGGGCCGGGCAAAAACATTCAGTACTTC. Its protein is CASSIGPGKNIQYF. Combining the CDR3 with reference TRBV19 and TRBJ2-4 gives the whole variable domain DGGITQSPKYLFRKEGQNVTLSCEQNLNHDAMYWYRQDPGQGLRLIYYSQIVNDFQKGDIAEGYSVSREKKESFPLTVTSAQKNPTAFYLCASSIGPGKNIQYFGAGTRLSVL.

The chain carries TRBV27 and TRBJ1-1; D may be TRBD1 (6 bases). Germline V gene lookup returns CDR1 MNHEY and CDR2 SMNVEV (reference sequence). V was cut by 5 bases and J by 2 bases, with 15 bases left in between. This CDR3 has 15 residues. The CDR3 loop reads CASSPPTGINTEAFF. For the CDR3, the DNA is TGTGCCAGCAGTCCCCCGACAGGAATAAACACTGAAGCTTTCTTT.

J is TRBJ1-2 and V is TRBV6-5, with D maybe TRBD1 (5 bases). With 3 bases removed from V and 2 bases from J, the gap between germline ends came to 10 bases. Looked up from germline, CDR1 is MNHEY and CDR2 is SVGAGI. The CDR3 is 14 amino acids. CDR3 DNA sequence: TGTGCCAGCAGTTATAGCGGGGGAAACTATGGCTACACCTTC. Its translation: CASSYSGGNYGYTF.